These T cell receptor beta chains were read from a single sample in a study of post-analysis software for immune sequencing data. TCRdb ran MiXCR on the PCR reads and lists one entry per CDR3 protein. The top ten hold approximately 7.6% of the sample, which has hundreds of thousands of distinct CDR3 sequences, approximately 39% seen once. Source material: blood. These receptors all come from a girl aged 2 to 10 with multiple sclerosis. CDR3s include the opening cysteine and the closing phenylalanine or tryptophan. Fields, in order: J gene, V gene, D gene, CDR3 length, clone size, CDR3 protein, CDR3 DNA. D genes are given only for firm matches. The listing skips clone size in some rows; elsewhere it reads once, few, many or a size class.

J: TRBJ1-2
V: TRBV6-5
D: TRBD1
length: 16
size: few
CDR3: CASSYSDRAVGYGYTF
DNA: TGTGCCAGCAGTTACTCGGACAGGGCAGTCGGCTATGGCTACACCTTC

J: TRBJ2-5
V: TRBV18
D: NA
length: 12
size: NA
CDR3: CASSREQETQYF
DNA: TGTGCCAGCTCGCGGGAACAAGAGACCCAGTACTTC

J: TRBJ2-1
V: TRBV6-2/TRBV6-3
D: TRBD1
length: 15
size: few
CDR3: CASSYRGTGGYEQFF
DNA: TGTGCCAGCAGTTACAGAGGGACAGGGGGCTATGAGCAGTTCTTC

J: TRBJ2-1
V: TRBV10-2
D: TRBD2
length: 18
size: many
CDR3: CASEAASGRETTYNEQFF
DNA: TGCGCTTCTGAGGCGGCTAGCGGGAGGGAGACTACCTACAATGAGCAGTTCTTC

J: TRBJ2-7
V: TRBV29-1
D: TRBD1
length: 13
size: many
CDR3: CSAKMTGAYEQYF
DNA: TGCAGCGCCAAAATGACAGGGGCCTACGAGCAGTACTTC

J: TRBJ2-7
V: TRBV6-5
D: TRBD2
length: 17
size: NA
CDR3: CASSYSWTSGGAYEQYF
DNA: TGTGCCAGCAGTTACTCCTGGACTAGCGGGGGAGCCTACGAGCAGTACTTC

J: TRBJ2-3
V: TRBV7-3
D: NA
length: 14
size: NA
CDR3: CASSLTVATDTQYF
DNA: TGTGCCAGCAGCTTAACGGTGGCCACAGATACGCAGTATTTT

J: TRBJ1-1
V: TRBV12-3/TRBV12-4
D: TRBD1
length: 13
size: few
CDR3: CASRGQGDTEAFF
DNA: TGTGCCAGCAGGGGACAGGGTGACACTGAAGCTTTCTTT

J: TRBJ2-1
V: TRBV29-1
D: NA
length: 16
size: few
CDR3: CSVDPQGIIGVYEQFF
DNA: TGCAGCGTTGATCCCCAGGGGATAATCGGGGTGTATGAGCAGTTCTTC

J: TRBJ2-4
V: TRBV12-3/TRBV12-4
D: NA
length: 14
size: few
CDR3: CASSLTGGPNIQYF
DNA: TGTGCCAGCAGTTTAACGGGGGGCCCCAACATTCAGTACTTC

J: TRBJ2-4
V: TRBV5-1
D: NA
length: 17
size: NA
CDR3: CARSLGKIVTALGEQYF
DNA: TGCGCCCGCAGCTTGGGAAAGATCGTTACAGCCCTGGGGGAGCAGTACTTC

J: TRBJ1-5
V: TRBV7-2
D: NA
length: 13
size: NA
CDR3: CASSLTDYQPQHF
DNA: TGTGCCAGCAGCTTAACCGATTATCAGCCCCAGCATTTT

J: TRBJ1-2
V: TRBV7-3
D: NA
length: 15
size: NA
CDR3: CASSPGAGYNYGYTF
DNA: TGTGCCAGCAGCCCTGGGGCAGGCTATAACTATGGCTACACCTTC

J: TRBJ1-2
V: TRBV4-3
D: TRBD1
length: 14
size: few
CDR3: CASSSHQGGDGYTF
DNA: TGCGCCAGCAGCTCCCACCAGGGGGGAGATGGCTACACCTTC

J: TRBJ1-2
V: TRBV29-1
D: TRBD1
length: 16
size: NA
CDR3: CSVGPAGTGGDRGYTF
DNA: TGCAGCGTTGGTCCAGCCGGGACAGGGGGTGACCGTGGCTACACCTTC

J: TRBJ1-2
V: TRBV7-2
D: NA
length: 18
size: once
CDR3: CASSLERLVIRTDYGYTF
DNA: TGTGCCAGCAGCTTAGAAAGGCTCGTCATAAGGACAGACTATGGCTACACCTTC

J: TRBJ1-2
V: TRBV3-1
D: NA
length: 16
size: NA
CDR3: CASSQLPIRKAYGYTF
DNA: TGTGCCAGCAGTCAACTTCCTATACGAAAGGCGTATGGCTACACCTTC

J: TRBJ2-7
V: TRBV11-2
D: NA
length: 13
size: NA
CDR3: CASDVGQGYEQYF
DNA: TGTGCCAGCGACGTCGGGCAGGGCTACGAGCAGTACTTC

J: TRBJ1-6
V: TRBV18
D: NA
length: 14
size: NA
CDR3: CASSPASGNSPLHF
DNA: TGTGCCAGCTCACCAGCCTCAGGGAATTCACCCCTCCACTTT

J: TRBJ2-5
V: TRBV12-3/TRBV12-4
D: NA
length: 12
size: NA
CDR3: CASSFAGETQYF
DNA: TGTGCCAGCAGTTTCGCGGGCGAGACCCAGTACTTC

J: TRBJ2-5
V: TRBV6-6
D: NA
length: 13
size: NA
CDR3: CASSRDGKETQYF
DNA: TGTGCCAGCAGTCGGGACGGGAAGGAGACCCAGTACTTC

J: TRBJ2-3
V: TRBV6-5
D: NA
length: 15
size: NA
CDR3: CASSYYGTNTDTQYF
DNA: TGTGCCAGCAGTTACTACGGGACCAACACAGATACGCAGTATTTT

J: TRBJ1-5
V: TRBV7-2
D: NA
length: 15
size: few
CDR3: CASSLGSGSNQPQHF
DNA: TGTGCCAGCAGTTTAGGGTCGGGTAGCAATCAGCCCCAGCATTTT

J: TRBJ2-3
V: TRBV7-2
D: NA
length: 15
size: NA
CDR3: CASSARPRAGDTQYF
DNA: TGTGCCAGCAGCGCGAGACCCCGGGCAGGGGATACGCAGTATTTT

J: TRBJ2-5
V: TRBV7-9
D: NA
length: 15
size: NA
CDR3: CASTLLQGTFETQYF
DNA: TGTGCCAGCACCCTACTACAGGGGACTTTCGAGACCCAGTACTTC

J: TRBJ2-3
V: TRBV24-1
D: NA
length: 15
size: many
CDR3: CATSDNLAGTDTQYF
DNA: TGTGCCACCAGTGATAACCTGGCGGGCACAGATACGCAGTATTTT

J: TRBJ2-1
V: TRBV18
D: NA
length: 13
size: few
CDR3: CASSSEYYNEQFF
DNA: TGTGCCAGCTCGTCCGAATACTACAATGAGCAGTTCTTC

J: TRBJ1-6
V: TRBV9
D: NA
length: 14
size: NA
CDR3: CASSVEGENSPLHF
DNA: TGTGCCAGCAGCGTAGAAGGAGAGAATTCACCCCTCCACTTT

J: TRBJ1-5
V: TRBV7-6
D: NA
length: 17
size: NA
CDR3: CASSPSPRGAVNQPQHF
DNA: TGTGCCAGCAGCCCCTCCCCACGGGGGGCCGTCAATCAGCCCCAGCATTTT

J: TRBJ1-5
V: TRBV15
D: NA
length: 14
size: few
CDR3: CATSIRMGNQPQHF
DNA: TGTGCCACCAGCATAAGGATGGGCAATCAGCCCCAGCATTTT

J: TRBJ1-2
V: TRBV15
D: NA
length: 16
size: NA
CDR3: CATSRLRDIRESGYTF
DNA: TGTGCCACCAGCAGACTTCGGGACATCAGGGAGAGCGGCTACACCTTC

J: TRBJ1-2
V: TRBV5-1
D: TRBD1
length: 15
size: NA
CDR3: CASSLTGADNYGYTF
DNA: TGCGCCAGCAGCTTAACAGGGGCGGACAACTATGGCTACACCTTC

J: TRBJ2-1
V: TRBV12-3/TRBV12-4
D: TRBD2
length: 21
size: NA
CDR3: CASSLLLAGRAHGNSYNEQFF
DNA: TGTGCCAGCAGTTTACTGTTAGCGGGAAGGGCTCATGGGAACTCCTACAATGAGCAGTTCTTC

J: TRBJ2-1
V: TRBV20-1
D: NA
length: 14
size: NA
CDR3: CSARPRGAYNEQFF
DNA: TGCAGTGCTAGACCCCGTGGGGCCTACAATGAGCAGTTCTTC

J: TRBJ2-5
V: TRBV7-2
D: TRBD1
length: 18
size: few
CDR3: CASSLTRGQGTAQETQYF
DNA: TGTGCCAGCAGCTTGACCCGGGGACAGGGGACTGCTCAAGAGACCCAGTACTTC

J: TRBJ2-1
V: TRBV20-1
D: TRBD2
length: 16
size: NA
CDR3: CSARDVSGGLYNEQFF
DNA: TGCAGTGCTAGAGATGTTAGCGGGGGCCTTTACAATGAGCAGTTCTTC

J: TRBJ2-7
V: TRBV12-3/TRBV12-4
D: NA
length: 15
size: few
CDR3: CASSLRGKGIGEQYF
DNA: TGTGCCAGCAGTTTACGGGGTAAGGGTATTGGCGAGCAGTACTTC

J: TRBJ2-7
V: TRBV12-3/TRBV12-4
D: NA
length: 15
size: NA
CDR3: CASRGNRQGLYEQYF
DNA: TGTGCCAGCAGGGGAAACCGACAAGGTTTGTACGAGCAGTACTTC

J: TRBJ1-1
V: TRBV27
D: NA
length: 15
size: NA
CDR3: CASSRGLTKGTGAFF
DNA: TGTGCCAGCAGTCGAGGACTCACTAAGGGGACTGGAGCTTTCTTT

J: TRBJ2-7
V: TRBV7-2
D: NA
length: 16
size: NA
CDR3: CASSRNRASTNNEQYF
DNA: TGTGCCAGCAGCCGGAACCGGGCATCAACCAACAATGAGCAGTACTTC

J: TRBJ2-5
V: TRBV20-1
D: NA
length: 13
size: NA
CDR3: CSARDGYQETQYF
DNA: TGCAGTGCTAGAGACGGGTACCAAGAGACCCAGTACTTC

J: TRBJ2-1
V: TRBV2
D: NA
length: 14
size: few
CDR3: CASRKSLGGNEQFF
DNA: TGTGCCAGCAGAAAGAGTCTGGGCGGTAATGAGCAGTTCTTC

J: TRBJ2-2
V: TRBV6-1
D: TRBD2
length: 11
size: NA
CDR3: CASGLAGERFF
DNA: TGTGCCAGCGGGCTAGCGGGGGAGCGGTTTTTT

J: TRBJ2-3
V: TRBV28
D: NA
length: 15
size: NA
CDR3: CASSLTGQTTDTQYF
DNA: TGTGCCAGCAGTCTAACGGGACAAACCACAGATACGCAGTATTTT